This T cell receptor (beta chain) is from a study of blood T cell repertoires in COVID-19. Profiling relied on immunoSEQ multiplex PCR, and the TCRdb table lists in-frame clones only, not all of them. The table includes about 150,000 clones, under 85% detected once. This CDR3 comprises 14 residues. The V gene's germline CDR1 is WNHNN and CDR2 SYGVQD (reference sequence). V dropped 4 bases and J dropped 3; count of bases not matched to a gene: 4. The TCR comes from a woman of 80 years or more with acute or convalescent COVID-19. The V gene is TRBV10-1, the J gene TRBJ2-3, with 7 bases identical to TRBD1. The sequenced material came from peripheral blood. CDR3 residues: CASSGGTDTDTQYF. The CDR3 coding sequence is TGCGCCAGCAGTGGAGGGACAGATACAGATACGCAGTATTTT.